Listed here are 25 T cell receptor beta chains from one sample, sequenced in a study of cytomegalovirus exposure and HLA in healthy donors. Vbeta (60) and Jbeta (13) primers were used in the PCR. Sequencing was performed with immunoSEQ multiplex PCR; in TCRdb, only in-frame clones are kept and a portion is missing. This sample lists 91,000 or so clones; its ten largest clones have roughly 3.5%. Specimen: PBMCs. The receptors shown here come from a woman aged 30 to 39 in good health and CMV-seronegative.

This sequence joins TRBV7-2 and TRBJ2-7, with D tentatively TRBD2 (6 bases). V was trimmed by 5 bases and J by 6 bases, leaving 14 bases between them. The CDR3 is 13 amino acids. Germline V lookup: CDR1 SGHTA, CDR2 FQGNSA. CDR3 sequence reads: CASSPRTSPEQYF. The CDR3 DNA is TGTGCCAGCAGCCCACGTACTAGCCCCGAGCAGTACTTC. The full variable domain, rest sourced from reference TRBV7-2 and TRBJ2-7, is GAGVSQSPSNKVTEKGKDVELRCDPISGHTALYWYRQSLGQGLEFLIYFQGNSAPDKSGLPSDRFSAERTGGSVSTLTIQRTQQEDSAVYLCASSPRTSPEQYFGPGTRLTVT.

The chain links TRBV29-1 to TRBJ2-5, with 7 bases that match TRBD1. The J call may be mistaken, given a closer DNA end match to TRBJ2-7. Germline V gene data show CDR1 as SQVTM and CDR2 as ANQGSEA. The CDR3 loop spans 13 amino acids. The CDR3 DNA reads TGCAGCGTGTTACAGGGGCCCGACTACGAGCAGTACTTC. Translating it yields CSVLQGPDYEQYF.

The chain employs TRBV6-1 and TRBJ2-7; D not certain. The length of the CDR3 is 12 residues. Trimming cost V 2 bases and J 5 bases, with 7 bases left between them. Germline V gene lookup returns CDR1 MNHNS and CDR2 SASEGT. CDR3 protein: CASSEFGDEQYF. The CDR3 DNA is TGTGCCAGCAGTGAATTCGGTGACGAGCAGTACTTC.

This chain joins TRBV27 and TRBJ1-2; 9 bases are a match to TRBD1. Trimming removed 7 bases from V and 8 bases from J; junction bases left unmatched: 14. There are 15 residues in the CDR3. CDR1 is MNHEY, CDR2 SMNVEV, per germline (reference sequence). DNA of the CDR3: TGTGCCAGCAATCGTAGGGGGACAGGGTCTGCCGGCTACACCTTC. Translated: CASNRRGTGSAGYTF.

The chain carries TRBV4-1 and TRBJ2-5, with TRBD1 as a possible D gene (5 bases). The V and J ends lost 1 base and 4 bases respectively, with 10 bases between them. Germline lookup yields CDR1 MGHRA and CDR2 YSYEKL. The CDR3 totals 14 residues. CDR3 sequence: CASSQGQGRETQYF. Written as DNA, the CDR3 is TGCGCCAGCAGCCAAGGTCAGGGAAGAGAGACCCAGTACTTC.

This chain connects TRBV7-2 to TRBJ2-7; a weak D match, TRBD2 (5 bases). The CDR3 spans 15 residues. Trimming pared 5 bases from V and 2 bases from J, leaving 16 bases between. Germline CDR1 reads SGHTA; CDR2 reads FQGNSA. The CDR3 protein is CASSPTRGPTYEQYF. The CDR3 DNA follows: TGTGCCAGCAGCCCGACGCGCGGGCCAACCTACGAGCAGTACTTC.

About this clone: The junction departs from the called germline gene at one end, perhaps through a read error. The chain uses TRBV13 and TRBJ1-2; 8 bases are shared with TRBD1. The CDR3 runs 12 residues. The V gene's germline CDR1 is PRHDT and CDR2 FYEKMQ (reference sequence). CDR3 bases: TGTGCCAGCAGCCCCCTGCGGACAGGGTCATCCTTC. As protein: CASSPLRTGSSF.

This chain connects TRBV5-4 to TRBJ2-1, with 10 bases fitting TRBD2. The V and J ends lost 0 bases and 8 bases, in that order; junction bases with no gene match: 2. The germline CDR1 and CDR2 sequences are SGHNT and YYREEE (reference sequence). The CDR3 sequence is 14 residues long. This CDR3 reads CASSLASGSYEQFF. CDR3 nucleotides: TGTGCCAGCAGCTTGGCTAGCGGGAGCTATGAGCAGTTCTTC.

The V call is TRBV28, the J call TRBJ2-7; D might be TRBD1 (5 bases). CDR1 is MDHEN and CDR2 is SYDVKM in the germline V gene. The CDR3 sequence is 17 residues long. V was clipped by 3 bases and J by 0 bases, with 18 bases between them. The DNA for the CDR3 is TGTGCCAGCAGTTTTATCTTCGAATGGGGCAGCTCCTACGAGCAGTACTTC. Translated, it gives CASSFIFEWGSSYEQYF.

The gene calls are TRBV11-1 and TRBJ2-5; 7 bases line up with TRBD1. J lost 3 bases, V lost 5 bases, and 3 bases had no gene match. Looked up from germline, CDR1 is SGHAT and CDR2 is FQDESV (reference sequence). CDR3 size: 13 residues. The CDR3 loop is CASSRDREETQYF. The CDR3, as DNA: TGTGCCAGCAGCCGTGACAGGGAAGAGACCCAGTACTTC.

The rearrangement uses TRBV5-8 and TRBJ2-1; 8 nucleotides agree with TRBD2. Per germline, CDR1 SGHTS and CDR2 YDEGEE. Trimming at V came to 0 bases and at J to 2 bases, leaving 1 base not matched to a gene. The CDR3 spans 15 residues. The CDR3 protein is CASSLGSGTYNEQFF. The CDR3 nucleotides read TGTGCCAGCAGCTTGGGTAGCGGGACCTACAATGAGCAGTTCTTC.

The genes are TRBV2 and TRBJ2-5; 9 nucleotides agree with TRBD2. The CDR3 contains 16 residues. J lost 5 bases, V lost 3 bases, and 10 bases had no gene match. Germline CDR1 reads SNHLY; CDR2 reads FYNNEI. CDR3 protein: CASSEGVAGAGETQYF. For the CDR3, the DNA is TGTGCCAGCAGTGAGGGGGTAGCGGGAGCGGGGGAGACCCAGTACTTC.

This chain connects TRBV9 to TRBJ2-1, with TRBD2 matching over 9 bases. Trimming removed 3 bases from V and 5 bases from J; junction bases left unmatched: 6. The germline gives CDR1 SGDLS, CDR2 YYNGEE. The CDR3 runs 15 residues. The DNA of the CDR3 is TGTGCCAGCAGCGCCCTAGCGGGATTAAACAATGAGCAGTTCTTC. Protein: CASSALAGLNNEQFF.

The chain couples TRBV27 to TRBJ1-2; D ambiguous. The germline V gene has CDR1 MNHEY and CDR2 SMNVEV (reference sequence). The CDR3 covers 15 residues. Trimming removed 6 bases from V and 2 bases from J, with 16 bases in between. The CDR3 is CASRHSGRTNYGYTF. CDR3 DNA sequence: TGTGCCAGCAGACACTCCGGGAGGACGAACTATGGCTACACCTTC.

This sequence joins TRBV5-1 and TRBJ2-4; 8 bases agree with TRBD2. Trimming took 0 bases from V and 9 from J; bases not matched to a gene: 8. Looked up from germline, CDR1 is SGHRS and CDR2 is YFSETQ. This CDR3 spans 15 amino acids. The CDR3 DNA reads as TGCGCCAGCAGCTTGGGAAGTGCGGGAGGATCCATTCAGTACTTC. It translates to CASSLGSAGGSIQYF.

The chain uses TRBV7-2 and TRBJ2-7; 14 bases are shared with TRBD2. The germline V gene has CDR1 SGHTA and CDR2 FQGNSA. V lost 2 bases, J lost 4 bases, and 4 bases stayed unmatched. This CDR3 spans 16 amino acids. CDR3 region: CASSLLGLAGAYEQYF. CDR3 DNA sequence: TGTGCCAGCAGCTTACTGGGACTAGCGGGAGCGTACGAGCAGTACTTC.

The rearrangement joins TRBV5-4 to TRBJ2-3; 8 positions match TRBD2. Germline V gives CDR1 SGHNT, CDR2 YYREEE (reference sequence). The CDR3 length is 15 residues. V lost 0 bases, J lost 6 bases, and 6 bases stayed unmatched. The chain's CDR3 is CASSLVAGFSDTQYF. The DNA of the CDR3 is TGTGCCAGCAGCTTGGTAGCGGGATTTTCGGATACGCAGTATTTT.

This sequence joins TRBV15 and TRBJ1-5; 8 bases align to TRBD1. V shed 1 base and J 7 bases; nucleotides not matched to a gene: 9. The CDR3 covers 16 residues. Per germline, CDR1 LNHNV and CDR2 YYDKDF (reference sequence). Written as DNA, the CDR3 is TGTGCCACCAGCAGAGGTCTGCAGGGGGCTTGGCAGCCCCAGCATTTT. Protein sequence: CATSRGLQGAWQPQHF.

V gene TRBV5-1 combines with J gene TRBJ1-3; TRBD1 matches 7 bases. V dropped 5 bases and J dropped 0; count of bases not matched to a gene: 11. CDR3 size: 17 residues. Germline-derived CDR1 and CDR2 are SGHRS and YFSETQ. CDR3 in DNA: TGCGCCAGCAGTTGGGACAGCCTCCTCTCCTCTGGAAACACCATATATTTT. It yields the protein CASSWDSLLSSGNTIYF. Full variable domain (rest looked up from reference TRBV5-1 and TRBJ1-3): KAGVTQTPRYLIKTRGQQVTLSCSPISGHRSVSWYQQTPGQGLQFLFEYFSETQRNKGNFPGRFSGRQFSNSRSEMNVSTLELGDSALYLCASSWDSLLSSGNTIYFGEGSWLTVV.

CDR3 in DNA: TGTGCCAGTCTTAAGCCTATGAACACTGAAGCTTTCTTT. Translating it yields CASLKPMNTEAFF. The chain recombines TRBV28 with TRBJ1-1; D gene uncertain. V was shortened by 9 bases and J by 0 bases, with 11 bases between the two germline ends. From germline, CDR1 is MDHEN and CDR2 SYDVKM. This CDR3 contains 13 residues. Using reference TRBV28 and TRBJ1-1 for the parts outside the CDR3, the full variable domain is DVKVTQSSRYLVKRTGEKVFLECVQDMDHENMFWYRQDPGLGLRLIYFSYDVKMKEKGDIPEGYSVSREKKERFSLILESASTNQTSMYLCASLKPMNTEAFFGQGTRLTVV.

CDR3 amino acids: CASSQESGGASTTYF. The CDR3 nucleotides are TGTGCCAGCAGCCAAGAATCGGGGGGGGCGTCCACGACCTATTTT. The rearrangement uses TRBV4-2 and TRBJ2-3; 8 positions agree with TRBD2. Germline trimming cut 0 bases from V and 15 bases from J; bases unmatched to any gene: 14. The CDR3 loop spans 15 amino acids. Germline CDR1 is LGHNA and CDR2 is YNFKEQ.

The chain has TRBV27 and TRBJ2-7, with TRBD2 matching over 9 bases. There are 15 residues in the CDR3. V lost 4 bases, J lost 1 base, and 5 bases stayed unmatched. Germline lookup yields CDR1 MNHEY and CDR2 SMNVEV (reference sequence). CDR3 protein: CASSSRLAGSYEQYF. DNA for the CDR3: TGTGCCAGCAGTTCCCGTCTAGCGGGGTCCTACGAGCAGTACTTC.

This rearrangement joins TRBV14 to TRBJ1-1, with TRBD1 matching over 7 bases. The V gene's germline CDR1 is SGHDN and CDR2 FVKESK. The V gene end was trimmed by 5 bases and the J gene end by 0 bases; junction bases not matched to a gene: 3. The CDR3 spans 14 residues. For the CDR3, the DNA is TGTGCCAGCAGCTCGACAGGGTTGAACACTGAAGCTTTCTTT. This translates into CASSSTGLNTEAFF.

The chain uses TRBV27 and TRBJ1-5; D is perhaps TRBD1 (5 bases). V was trimmed by 0 bases and J by 2 bases, leaving 5 bases between them. Germline-derived CDR1 and CDR2 are MNHEY and SMNVEV (reference sequence). This CDR3 has 14 amino acids. This chain's CDR3 is CASSLSRGNQPQHF. CDR3 bases: TGTGCCAGCAGTTTATCCAGGGGCAATCAGCCCCAGCATTTT.

The chain uses TRBV4-1 and TRBJ2-7; 8 bases match TRBD1. CDR1 is MGHRA and CDR2 is YSYEKL in the germline V gene. The J segment lost 2 bases and the V segment lost 4 bases, leaving 7 bases of the junction unmatched. The CDR3 totals 15 residues. CDR3 residues: CASSRTTGAPYEQYF. The DNA for the CDR3 is TGCGCCAGCAGCCGTACGACAGGGGCCCCCTACGAGCAGTACTTC.